This record concerns one T cell receptor beta chain sequence. No cognate antigen has been identified for it. No base quality information exists; no much larger clone differs at one position. V and J are trimmed by 4 bases and 5 bases, and the gene matches miss 2 bases of the junction. The CDR3, cysteine through phenylalanine, is 14 amino acids long. Only the CDR3 region is kept as DNA, spanning 42 bases read in frame from base 1. CDR1 SGHDN and CDR2 FVKESK are derived from the germline V gene. This specimen belongs to a study of control samples from healthy donors and cancer patients (TCRdb year 2020). The library came from the immunoSEQ multiplex PCR assay. Imported from immuneACCESS, the table was reduced by TCRdb to in-frame sequences with V and J called. These copies leave out some clones; in studies compared against another copy, an unresolved V gene accounts for under half, and the cause of the remainder is not known. The sample has around 200,000 clones on record, about 93% of them singletons. Of the sample, approximately 1.6% falls within the top ten clones.

The sequence links TRBV14 to TRBJ1-3, and 10 bases in between align with TRBD1. The sample comprised blood. The receptor's source is a man over 45 in good health. This receptor carries the CDR3 CASSPGQGRNTIYF. The sequenced DNA: TGTGCCAGCAGCCCGGGACAGGGGAGAAACACCATATATTTT.